The 13 T cell receptor beta chains below come from one sample, sequenced in a study of radiotherapy plus CTLA-4 blockade in lung cancer. The repertoire was sequenced with immunoSEQ multiplex PCR; TCRdb's copy has only in-frame clones and lacks some. Among tens of thousands of clones listed, 70% to 80% were seen once. Sequencing used peripheral blood, obtained from a patient treated with radiotherapy plus ipilimumab. Source of these receptors: a human donor with non-small cell lung cancer who had a complete response to radiotherapy plus ipilimumab.

This clone appeared a few times. This rearrangement joins TRBV7-2 to TRBJ2-7; 11 nucleotides agree with TRBD2. With V trimmed by 1 base and J by 2 bases, 4 bases remained unmatched. The CDR3 spans 16 residues. CDR1 and CDR2 (germline): SGHTA, FQGNSA. The CDR3 here is CASSLGTSGLTYEQYV. In nucleotides, the CDR3 is TGTGCCAGCAGCTTAGGGACTAGCGGGTTAACCTACGAGCAGTACGTC.

This clone occurred once. The V gene is TRBV9, the J gene TRBJ1-1; tentative D call: TRBD1 (6 bases). Trimming took off 3 bases at V and 7 bases at J, with 13 bases between the two ends. The CDR3 contains 13 residues. Looked up from germline, CDR1 is SGDLS and CDR2 is YYNGEE. CDR3 DNA sequence: TGTGCCAGCAGCGCCTCAGGGGAAAGTGAAGCTTTCTTT. Amino acids: CASSASGESEAFF.

This sequence joins TRBV6-4 and TRBJ1-6; 10 bases map to TRBD1. CDR1 and CDR2 (germline): MRHNA, SNTAGT. J lost 8 bases, V lost 3 bases, and 4 bases had no gene match. This CDR3 is built from 15 residues. DNA for the CDR3: TGTGCCAGCAGTGAATCTGGGACAGGGGATTCACCCCTCCACTTT. Residues: CASSESGTGDSPLHF.

J is TRBJ2-5 and V is TRBV5-4; 8 bases map to TRBD2. The CDR3 covers 19 residues. Germline V gene sequence: CDR1 SGHNT, CDR2 YYREEE (reference sequence). V dropped 4 bases and J dropped 5; count of bases not matched to a gene: 22. CDR3 protein: CASSSGYGRGGGPPETQYF. CDR3 nucleotides: TGTGCCAGCAGCAGCGGCTACGGGAGGGGCGGGGGACCCCCCGAGACCCAGTACTTC.

The chain is built from TRBV5-1 and TRBJ1-1, with D perhaps matching TRBD1 (6 bases). V lost 2 bases to trimming and J lost 4 bases, with 15 bases between them. This CDR3 has 15 residues. Germline CDR1 is SGHRS and CDR2 is YFSETQ. CDR3 loop: CASSFRRAGATEAFF. For the CDR3, the DNA is TGCGCCAGCAGCTTTCGCCGCGCAGGGGCCACTGAAGCTTTCTTT.

The chain joins TRBV4-1 to TRBJ2-1; 10 bases line up with TRBD2. CDR1 MGHRA and CDR2 YSYEKL come from the germline V gene. The CDR3 consists of 15 residues. V lost 4 bases, J lost 9 bases, and 9 bases stayed unmatched. CDR3 DNA: TGCGCCAGCAGCCCGTCCGGGACTAGCGTCAGTGAGCAGTTCTTC. Encoded protein: CASSPSGTSVSEQFF.

This clone was picked up one time. The V gene is TRBV6-5, the J gene TRBJ1-2; 10 bases line up with TRBD1. V lost 7 bases to trimming and J lost 2 bases; unmatched junction nucleotides: 1. Germline V CDR1 and CDR2: MNHEY, SVGAGI. The CDR3 covers 13 residues. Here the CDR3 reads CASTDRGNYGYTF. The CDR3 bases are TGTGCCAGCACGGACAGGGGGAACTATGGCTACACCTTC.

This clone was seen once. The rearrangement joins TRBV6-1 to TRBJ2-7, with TRBD1 matching 7 bases. The V segment lost 1 base and the J segment 2 bases; nucleotides outside the gene matches: 8. The CDR3 extends over 16 amino acids. The germline gives CDR1 MNHNS, CDR2 SASEGT. CDR3 sequence: CASSEGPTGVTYEQYF. The DNA of the CDR3 is TGTGCCAGCAGTGAAGGCCCAACAGGGGTGACCTACGAGCAGTACTTC.

The CDR3 DNA is TGTGCCAGTACCTCGGACAGAAATGAGCAGTTCTTC. Translating gives CASTSDRNEQFF. The chain recombines TRBV19 with TRBJ2-1; perhaps TRBD1 as D (6 bases). V was clipped by 7 bases and J by 7 bases, with 11 bases between them. From germline, CDR1 is LNHDA and CDR2 SQIVND (reference sequence). The CDR3 length is 12 residues.

The chain is built from TRBV6-1 and TRBJ2-7; D is perhaps TRBD2 (6 bases). Looked up from germline, CDR1 is MNHNS and CDR2 is SASEGT. Deletions cut 6 bases from V and 9 bases from J, with 9 bases between. This CDR3 is built from 10 residues. CDR3 residues: CASRWRGQYV. CDR3 nucleotide sequence: TGTGCCAGCAGATGGAGGGGGCAGTACGTC.

The V gene is TRBV25-1, the J gene TRBJ2-3, with 9 bases matching TRBD1. The length of the CDR3 is 13 residues. V trimming: 10 bases; J trimming: 1 base; junction bases outside the gene matches: 3. CDR1 is MGHDK and CDR2 is SYGVNS in the germline V gene. For the CDR3, the DNA is TGTGCCATCCGGACAGGGGGCACAGATACGCAGTATTTT. Translating it yields CAIRTGGTDTQYF.

This clone turned up a few times. The chain joins TRBV7-2 to TRBJ2-1; 9 bases line up with TRBD1. The CDR3 extends over 17 amino acids. Germline V lookup: CDR1 SGHTA, CDR2 FQGNSA. J lost 2 bases, V lost 5 bases, and 10 bases had no gene match. The CDR3 DNA reads as TGTGCCAGCAGCCCCTATGGGGGGGACAGGGCCTACAATGAGCAGTTCTTC. Encoded protein: CASSPYGGDRAYNEQFF.

The chain links TRBV7-2 to TRBJ1-3, with D possibly TRBD1 on 5 matching bases. The length of the CDR3 is 15 residues. Germline V gene data show CDR1 as SGHTA and CDR2 as FQGNSA. V gave up 6 bases and J gave up 3 bases, with 15 bases separating them. Written as DNA, the CDR3 is TGTGCCAGCAGTTCAAGGGGAGGGGATGGAAACACCATATATTTT. It is translated as CASSSRGGDGNTIYF.